This passage covers 13 T cell receptor beta chains from one sample sequenced in a study of T cell changes during pregnancy in multiple sclerosis. Some clones are missing from TCRdb's copy, which holds only in-frame ones; the method was immunoSEQ multiplex PCR. The profile shows roughly 80,000 clones, about 92% of them singletons. The source was peripheral blood, collected after pregnancy. The source of these receptors is a female donor in good health, enrolled as a control in a pregnancy study.

V is TRBV18 and J is TRBJ2-3; D is ambiguous. The CDR3 extends over 15 amino acids. V was shortened by 1 base and J by 0 bases, with 8 bases between the two germline ends. Germline CDR1 and CDR2: KGHSH and LQKENI. The CDR3 is CASSPLPGSTDTQYF. The CDR3 DNA reads TGTGCCAGCTCACCACTCCCGGGTAGCACAGATACGCAGTATTTT.

This clone was counted between two and nine times. The rearrangement joins TRBV6-6 to TRBJ2-7; TRBD2 agrees at 12 bases. V was clipped by 6 bases and J by 4 bases; unmatched bases: 4. This CDR3 has 14 amino acids. Looked up from germline, CDR1 is MNHNY and CDR2 is SVGAGI (reference sequence). The CDR3 DNA reads as TGTGCCAGCAGACCCACTAGCGGGAGGTACGAGCAGTACTTC. The encoded protein is CASRPTSGRYEQYF.

The genes are TRBV19 and TRBJ1-1; tentative D call: TRBD1 (5 bases). Trimming removed 7 bases at V and 4 bases at J, with 13 bases between. Per the germline V gene, CDR1 is LNHDA and CDR2 is SQIVND (reference sequence). The CDR3 extends over 13 amino acids. The DNA of the CDR3 is TGTGCCAGTAATCCACAGGCTGCCACTGAAGCTTTCTTT. Translation: CASNPQAATEAFF.

The chain uses TRBV30 and TRBJ2-1; 7 bases are a match to TRBD2. From germline, CDR1 is GTSNPN and CDR2 SVGIG (reference sequence). V shed 3 bases and J 3 bases; nucleotides not matched to a gene: 17. The CDR3 is made up of 18 amino acids. In nucleotides, the CDR3 is TGTGCCTGGAGGGCCACCATCCTGAGCGGGAAAAACTACAATGAGCAGTTCTTC. This codes for CAWRATILSGKNYNEQFF. Supplemented by reference TRBV30 and TRBJ2-1, the full variable domain reads SQTIHQWPATLVQPVGSPLSLECTVEGTSNPNLYWYRQAAGRGLQLLFYSVGIGQISSEVPQNLSASRPQDRQFILSSKKLLLSDSGFYLCAWRATILSGKNYNEQFFGPGTRLTVL.

This sequence joins TRBV25-1 and TRBJ1-3; 7 bases line up with TRBD1. The V gene end was trimmed by 9 bases and the J gene end by 4 bases; junction bases not matched to a gene: 6. There are 13 residues in the CDR3. Per germline, CDR1 MGHDK and CDR2 SYGVNS. This chain's CDR3 is CARGQVSGNTIYF. CDR3 sequence (DNA): TGTGCCAGAGGACAGGTCTCCGGAAACACCATATATTTT.

This chain links TRBV14 with TRBJ2-5; a possible D gene is TRBD1 (6 bases). The germline V gene encodes CDR1 SGHDN and CDR2 FVKESK. V was shortened by 4 bases and J by 2 bases, with 14 bases between the two germline ends. The CDR3 is made up of 15 amino acids. This chain's CDR3 is CASSRQVETQETQYF. CDR3 DNA sequence: TGTGCCAGCAGCCGACAGGTCGAAACGCAAGAGACCCAGTACTTC.

The chain employs TRBV25-1 and TRBJ1-6, with 8 bases lining up with TRBD1. Germline V lookup: CDR1 MGHDK, CDR2 SYGVNS. V shed 8 bases, J shed 6 bases, and the junction held 3 bases outside the gene matches. The CDR3 has 13 residues. CDR3 sequence: CASSGQVNSPLHF. CDR3 nucleotides: TGTGCCAGCTCGGGACAGGTTAATTCACCCCTCCACTTT.

The CDR3 protein is CASSSGVYNEQFF. The CDR3 nucleotides read TGTGCCAGCAGTAGCGGGGTGTACAATGAGCAGTTCTTC. This chain links TRBV5-6 with TRBJ2-1; 8 bases map to TRBD2. Germline CDR1 is SGHDT and CDR2 is YYEEEE. V dropped 5 bases and J dropped 4; count of bases not matched to a gene: 2. This CDR3 is 13 amino acids long.

As regards this clone: Other DNA sequences of this sample code for an identical CDR3. The chain has TRBV5-1 and TRBJ2-7; D is unclear. The germline V gene encodes CDR1 SGHRS and CDR2 YFSETQ. This CDR3 has 12 residues. V was pared by 2 bases and J by 3 bases, with 6 bases between. CDR3 protein: CASSLDFYEQYF. CDR3 in DNA: TGCGCCAGCAGCTTAGACTTCTACGAGCAGTACTTC.

V is TRBV7-3 and J is TRBJ2-2; TRBD1 matches 8 bases. J lost 3 bases, V lost 7 bases, and 4 bases had no gene match. CDR1 is SGHTA and CDR2 is FQGTGA in the germline V gene. This CDR3 region has 14 residues. Here the CDR3 reads CASTVQGDTGELFF. CDR3 DNA sequence: TGTGCCAGCACCGTACAGGGGGACACCGGGGAGCTGTTTTTT.

The chain employs TRBV20-1 and TRBJ2-7; D is uncertain. With 0 bases removed from V and 4 bases from J, the gap between germline ends came to 4 bases. The germline V gene has CDR1 DFQATT and CDR2 SNEGSKA (reference sequence). The CDR3 is made up of 11 amino acids. Written as DNA, the CDR3 is TGCAGTGCTAGAGATATGTACGAGCAGTACTTC. Translating it yields CSARDMYEQYF.

The chain carries TRBV21-1 and TRBJ1-5; the D call of TRBD1 is as the table states it, not checked on the DNA. TRBV21-1 is deemed a pseudogene. The CDR3 extends over 15 amino acids. The DNA for the CDR3 is TGTGCCAGCAGCAGACAAGACAGTAGCAATCAGCCCCAGCATTTT. Protein: CASSRQDSSNQPQHF.

The chain employs TRBV10-1 and TRBJ2-3, with 8 nucleotides matching TRBD2. J lost 1 base, V lost 0 bases, and 3 bases had no gene match. CDR3 length: 16 amino acids. Germline-derived CDR1 and CDR2 are WNHNN and SYGVQD (reference sequence). CDR3 DNA sequence: TGCGCCAGCAGTGAGTCTAGGCGGGGGGGCACAGATACGCAGTATTTT. This sequence encodes CASSESRRGGTDTQYF.